The 20 T cell receptor beta chains in this list originate from one sample, sequenced in a study of CD8 T cells in ankylosing spondylitis. TCRdb re-analysed the 5' RACE reads in MiXCR, keeping a single row per CDR3 protein. The top ten hold 7.8% of the sample, which has 250,000 to 300,000 distinct CDR3 sequences, 15% to 25% seen once. The material sequenced was blood, either unsorted or a sorted T cell fraction (not recorded which). These receptors all stem from a male donor with ankylosing spondylitis or in good health (not recorded which).

This clonotype was detected only a few times. The chain combines TRBV20-1 with TRBJ2-1; D possibly matches TRBD1 or TRBD2 (6 bases each). The germline V gene encodes CDR1 DFQATT and CDR2 SNEGSKA (reference sequence). The CDR3 contains 15 residues. Trimming took off 6 bases at V and 2 bases at J, with 17 bases between the two ends. The CDR3 nucleotides are TGCAGTGCCCAAATGCCTAGGGGGGCCTACAATGAGCAGTTCTTC. The encoded protein is CSAQMPRGAYNEQFF.

The chain carries TRBV28 and TRBJ2-3; D perhaps matches TRBD1 (6 bases). The CDR3 runs to 14 residues. Germline V lookup: CDR1 MDHEN, CDR2 SYDVKM. The V and J ends lost 4 bases and 2 bases respectively, with 10 bases between them. The CDR3 coding sequence is TGTGCCAGCAGTTGGGGACACCCCACAGATACGCAGTATTTT. It codes for CASSWGHPTDTQYF.

This clonotype appeared a few times. This chain uses TRBV12-3 or TRBV12-4 with TRBJ2-1, with 9 positions matching TRBD2. This CDR3 comprises 18 residues. The J segment lost 0 bases and the V segment lost 6 bases, leaving 12 bases of the junction unmatched. CDR3 residues: CASSRGGAGGPSYNEQFF. The CDR3 region has the DNA TGTGCCAGCAGCCGCGGTGGGGCGGGAGGGCCCTCCTACAATGAGCAGTTCTTC.

This clonotype was seen repeatedly, ten times or more. This sequence joins TRBV7-8 and TRBJ2-5; no firm D call. Trimming left V 5 bases short and J 1 base short, with 14 bases between. Germline V gene lookup returns CDR1 SGHVS and CDR2 FQNEAQ. The CDR3 is 15 amino acids. The CDR3 loop is CASSPVRHSQETQYF. The CDR3 DNA reads as TGTGCCAGCAGCCCCGTTCGTCACAGCCAAGAGACCCAGTACTTC.

This clonotype was found a few times. The V call is TRBV29-1, the J call TRBJ2-1; possibly TRBD2 for D (6 bases). Trimming took 6 bases from V and 8 from J, leaving 14 bases between them. CDR3 length: 12 residues. Germline loops: CDR1 SQVTM, CDR2 ANQGSEA. This chain's CDR3 is CSVNGLIDEQFF. The DNA for the CDR3 is TGCAGCGTGAATGGACTAATCGATGAGCAGTTCTTC.

The CDR3 DNA follows: TGCGCCAGCAGCCAACAACTGTACCAAGAGACCCAGTACTTC. Translation gives CASSQQLYQETQYF. V and J are TRBV4-1 and TRBJ2-5; the D is unclear. Deletions cut 2 bases from V and 0 bases from J, with 7 bases between. The germline V gene has CDR1 MGHRA and CDR2 YSYEKL. The CDR3 spans 14 residues.

As to this clonotype: The DNA is left out, because the CDR3 cannot be placed on it with certainty; the CDR3 is given as TCRdb lists it. This chain joins TRBV5-1 and TRBJ2-2; the tabulated D call, TRBD2, remains unverified against the DNA. The CDR3 region is 15 residues in length, termini included. Germline CDR1 reads SGHRS; CDR2 reads YFSETQ. CDR3 region: CASSEVAGGTGELLF.

This clonotype showed up just a few times. The V and J genes are TRBV15 and TRBJ2-4, with D perhaps TRBD2 (6 bases). V was clipped by 4 bases and J by 1 base, with 17 bases between them. Germline loops: CDR1 LNHNV, CDR2 YYDKDF (reference sequence). This CDR3 comprises 17 residues. The CDR3 spells CATSTDGGTMAKNIQYF. The CDR3, as DNA: TGTGCCACCAGCACAGACGGGGGTACGATGGCCAAAAACATTCAGTACTTC.

This clonotype was found a few times. The chain has TRBV6-5 and TRBJ2-5; 7 positions agree with TRBD1. The germline CDR1 and CDR2 sequences are MNHEY and SVGAGI. The V and J ends lost 5 bases and 2 bases, in that order; junction bases with no gene match: 5. CDR3 length: 14 residues. The CDR3 reads CASSHRDRQETQYF. The CDR3 DNA reads TGTGCCAGCAGTCACCGGGACAGACAAGAGACCCAGTACTTC.

The rearrangement joins TRBV10-3 to TRBJ2-7, with 7 bases that match TRBD1. Germline V lookup: CDR1 ENHRY, CDR2 SYGVKD. The CDR3 has 12 residues. The V and J ends lost 5 bases and 6 bases, in that order; junction bases with no gene match: 4. CDR3 loop: CAISRTGVEQYV. The CDR3 DNA sequence: TGTGCCATCAGTCGAACAGGGGTCGAGCAGTACGTC.

V gene TRBV29-1 combines with J gene TRBJ2-2; 12 bases line up with TRBD2. The V gene end was trimmed by 2 bases and the J gene end by 3 bases; junction bases not matched to a gene: 7. The V gene's germline CDR1 is SQVTM and CDR2 ANQGSEA. The CDR3 is 17 amino acids. The CDR3 bases are TGCAGCGTTGAATCTCTGGCTAGCGGGAGGGACACCGGGGAGCTGTTTTTT. This codes for CSVESLASGRDTGELFF.

Ten or more counts support this clonotype. The V call is TRBV2, the J call TRBJ2-7; D not certain. Trimming shortened V by 3 bases and J by 4 bases, and 13 bases separated the two germline ends. The length of the CDR3 is 14 residues. The germline CDR1 and CDR2 sequences are SNHLY and FYNNEI. The CDR3 is CASSDRFLGYEQYV. In DNA, the CDR3 is TGTGCCAGCAGTGACAGGTTTTTAGGGTACGAGCAGTACGTC.

As for this clonotype: A much larger clone is a single base away; this may be a read error. V usage is TRBV10-3 and J usage is TRBJ2-3; the D is unclear. This CDR3 spans 12 amino acids. The V end was cut by 3 bases, the J end by 6 bases, with 7 bases between. Germline CDR1 and CDR2: ENHRY and SYGVKD. This CDR3 reads CAISDRSDTQYF. The CDR3 region has the DNA TGTGCCATCAGTGACCGCTCGGATACGCAGTATTTT.

V is TRBV5-1 and J is TRBJ2-5, with 7 positions matching TRBD1. This CDR3 contains 15 residues. Germline V CDR1 and CDR2: SGHRS, YFSETQ. The V segment lost 2 bases and the J segment 0 bases; nucleotides outside the gene matches: 4. CDR3 nucleotide sequence: TGCGCCAGCAGCTTCGGTGACAGGGACCAAGAGACCCAGTACTTC. This gives the protein CASSFGDRDQETQYF.

The table lists this clonotype with a few counts. The chain couples TRBV10-3 to TRBJ2-3; no clear D. The CDR3 covers 13 residues. Deletions cut 7 bases from V and 2 bases from J, with 10 bases between. The germline V gene encodes CDR1 ENHRY and CDR2 SYGVKD. Here the CDR3 reads CAITGGATDTQYF. The CDR3 DNA follows: TGTGCCATCACCGGCGGCGCCACAGATACGCAGTATTTT.

The V call is TRBV6-1, the J call TRBJ1-5, with 8 bases matching TRBD1. V was pared by 6 bases and J by 0 bases, with 4 bases of the junction left unmatched. The CDR3 covers 15 residues. Looked up from germline, CDR1 is MNHNS and CDR2 is SASEGT. CDR3 loop: CASRGTGNSNQPQHF. The DNA for the CDR3 is TGTGCCAGCAGGGGGACAGGAAATAGCAATCAGCCCCAGCATTTT.

The V call is TRBV29-1, the J call TRBJ2-5; TRBD2 is a possible D gene (6 bases). The CDR3 is 13 amino acids. V dropped 5 bases and J dropped 5 bases, with 15 bases sitting between them. Germline V gene sequence: CDR1 SQVTM, CDR2 ANQGSEA. The CDR3: CSVNGPSGETQYF. CDR3 DNA: TGCAGCGTTAACGGGCCCAGCGGGGAGACCCAGTACTTC. Full variable domain (remainder filled in from reference TRBV29-1 and TRBJ2-5): SAVISQKPSRDICQRGTSLTIQCQVDSQVTMMFWYRQQPGQSLTLIATANQGSEATYESGFVIDKFPISRPNLTFSTLTVSNMSPEDSSIYLCSVNGPSGETQYFGPGTRLLVL.

This clonotype has just a few counts. The J gene is TRBJ2-2, the V gene TRBV18; 10 bases fit TRBD1. Per germline, CDR1 KGHSH and CDR2 LQKENI. This CDR3 comprises 19 residues. The V segment lost 3 bases and the J segment 0 bases; nucleotides outside the gene matches: 10. In DNA, the CDR3 is TGTGCCAGCTCACCTAGACAGGGGGCCTTACTTTCGAACACCGGGGAGCTGTTTTTT. Protein sequence: CASSPRQGALLSNTGELFF. Combining the CDR3 with reference TRBV18 and TRBJ2-2 gives the whole variable domain NAGVMQNPRHLVRRRGQEARLRCSPMKGHSHVYWYRQLPEEGLKFMVYLQKENIIDESGMPKERFSAEFPKEGPSILRIQQVVRGDSAAYFCASSPRQGALLSNTGELFFGEGSRLTVL.

This clonotype has more than one count but fewer than ten. This sequence joins TRBV27 and TRBJ2-7; TRBD1 matches at 10 bases. The V gene end was trimmed by 2 bases and the J gene end by 1 base; junction bases not matched to a gene: 2. The CDR3 consists of 15 residues. The germline gives CDR1 MNHEY, CDR2 SMNVEV (reference sequence). CDR3 protein: CASSLTGQGSYEQYV. CDR3 sequence (DNA): TGTGCCAGCAGTTTAACGGGACAGGGGTCCTACGAGCAGTACGTC.

The genes are TRBV29-1 and TRBJ1-4; the D is unclear. The CDR3 extends over 10 amino acids. Germline V gene lookup returns CDR1 SQVTM and CDR2 ANQGSEA. CDR3 region: CSATREKLFF. CDR3 coding DNA: TGCAGTGCCACGAGGGAAAAACTGTTTTTT.